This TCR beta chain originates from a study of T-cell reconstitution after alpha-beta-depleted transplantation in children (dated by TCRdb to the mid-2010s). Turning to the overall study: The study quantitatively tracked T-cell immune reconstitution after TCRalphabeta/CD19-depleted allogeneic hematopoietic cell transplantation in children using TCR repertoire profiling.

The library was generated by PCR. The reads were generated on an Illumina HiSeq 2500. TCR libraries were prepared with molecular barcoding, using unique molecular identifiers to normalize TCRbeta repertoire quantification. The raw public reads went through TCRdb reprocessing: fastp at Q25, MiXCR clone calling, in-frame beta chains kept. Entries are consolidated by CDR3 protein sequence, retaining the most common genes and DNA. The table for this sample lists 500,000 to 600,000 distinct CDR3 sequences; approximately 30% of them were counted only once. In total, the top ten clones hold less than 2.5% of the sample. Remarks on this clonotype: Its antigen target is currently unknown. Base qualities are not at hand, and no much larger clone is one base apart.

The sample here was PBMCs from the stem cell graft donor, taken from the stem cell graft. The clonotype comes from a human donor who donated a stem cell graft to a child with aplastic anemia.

The CDR3 sequence is CASFPEWSGANVLTF. The DNA is as follows: TGTGCCAGCTTCCCCGAATGGTCTGGGGCCAACGTCCTGACTTTC. The chain is encoded by TRBV5-4 joined to TRBJ2-6, with the D segment identity uncertain. CDR1 and CDR2 are read off the germline V gene (reference sequence) as SGHNT and YYREEE. The CDR3 starts with the cysteine, ends with the phenylalanine, and has 15 residues. Of all the DNA, just the CDR3 is kept, 45 bases in frame from base 1. V drops 7 bases and J drops 1 base, leaving 12 bases in between.